The T cell receptor (beta chain) described here comes from a study of blood T cell repertoires in COVID-19. At the level of the study: PBMCs, B-cell-depleted T cells, or T cells provided the cDNA or gDNA that made up the material.

Clones were read by immunoSEQ multiplex PCR, and TCRdb kept only the in-frame ones, dropping some. The sample carries about 270,000 clones, around 81% recorded once. This clone showed up just a few times. The germline V gene encodes CDR1 MNHEY and CDR2 SVGAGI. CDR3 length: 14 residues. Trimming took 2 bases from V and 1 from J, leaving 8 bases between them. The specimen sequenced was peripheral blood. The receptor was derived from a woman aged 60-75 years with active or convalescent COVID-19. The chain uses TRBV6-5 and TRBJ1-1, with a possible D match to TRBD1 (5 bases). CDR3 amino acids: CASSYVTGNTEAFF. The CDR3 DNA sequence: TGTGCCAGCAGTTACGTTACAGGGAACACTGAAGCTTTCTTT.